These 17 T cell receptor beta chains originate from one sample sequenced in a study of Graves' ophthalmopathy and Graves' hyperthyroidism. TCR beta CDR3 amplification used RNA transcripts. RT-PCR in the first round used HTBI primers; a second-round multiplex PCR followed. TCRdb reprocessed the multiplex PCR reads via MiXCR and lists one record per CDR3 protein. The sample includes 560,000 or so distinct CDR3 sequences, roughly 40% of them seen just once. The specimen sequenced was peripheral blood or thyroid tissue (not recorded which). The receptor source for this set is an adult man with Graves' hyperthyroidism.

The V and J genes are TRBV24-1 and TRBJ2-2; TRBD2 matches 9 bases. Germline V lookup: CDR1 KGHDR, CDR2 SFDVKD. The V gene end was trimmed by 11 bases and the J gene end by 2 bases; junction bases not matched to a gene: 14. CDR3 length equals 17 residues. CDR3 amino acids: CASITARLAVNTGELFF. CDR3 bases: TGTGCCAGCATTACAGCTCGACTAGCGGTTAACACCGGGGAGCTGTTTTTT.

The chain links TRBV9 to TRBJ1-2; 8 bases align to TRBD1. CDR3 size: 15 residues. Per germline, CDR1 SGDLS and CDR2 YYNGEE. V gave up 2 bases and J gave up 0 bases; unmatched junction bases: 3. DNA for the CDR3: TGTGCCAGCAGCGTCGCGGGACAGGCTAACTATGGCTACACCTTC. Translated: CASSVAGQANYGYTF.

V is TRBV5-6 and J is TRBJ1-1; no reliable D call. V was shortened by 0 bases and J by 5 bases, with 11 bases between the two germline ends. The CDR3 has 14 amino acids. Per the germline V gene, CDR1 is SGHDT and CDR2 is YYEEEE. The chain's CDR3 is CASSLGSSSTEAFF. CDR3 coding DNA: TGTGCCAGCAGCTTGGGGAGTTCGTCGACTGAAGCTTTCTTT. The full variable domain, with the rest looked up from reference TRBV5-6 and TRBJ1-1, is DAGVTQSPTHLIKTRGQQVTLRCSPKSGHDTVSWYQQALGQGPQFIFQYYEEEERQRGNFPDRFSGHQFPNYSSELNVNALLLGDSALYLCASSLGSSSTEAFFGQGTRLTVV.

As to this clonotype: It may be a read error: a sequence one base away is much more abundant. The J gene is TRBJ1-2, the V gene TRBV7-9; D ambiguous. Germline CDR1 and CDR2: SEHNR and FQNEAQ (reference sequence). The CDR3 is 18 residues long. V was trimmed by 2 bases and J by 2 bases, leaving 21 bases between them. CDR3 DNA sequence: TGTGCCAGCAGCTTATTGACTACAGAGAAAGGTGTGAACTATGGCTACACCTTC. Residues: CASSLLTTEKGVNYGYTF.

The chain joins TRBV20-1 to TRBJ1-5; 7 bases line up with TRBD1. CDR1 is DFQATT, CDR2 SNEGSKA, per germline (reference sequence). The ends lost 6 bases at V and 2 bases at J; junction bases unmatched: 10. The CDR3 covers 15 residues. The CDR3 coding sequence is TGCAGTGCAATGACAGGGAATGTCGGCAATCAGCCCCAGCATTTT. It specifies CSAMTGNVGNQPQHF.

For this clonotype: A much bigger clone sits one base away, suggesting this may be a read error. The V and J genes are TRBV12-3 or TRBV12-4 and TRBJ2-7; D may be TRBD1 or TRBD2 (5 bases each). The CDR3 loop spans 18 amino acids. The V gene lost 2 bases and the J gene lost 2 bases, with 22 bases spanning the gap. This chain's CDR3 is CASSLLTEGQRLPYEQYF. The CDR3 DNA follows: TGTGCCAGCAGTTTACTGACAGAGGGCCAGCGTCTCCCCTACGAGCAGTACTTC.

Concerning this clonotype itself: The CDR3 does not close with the conserved phenylalanine or tryptophan, likely indicating a read error. No DNA is shown, since the ends of the CDR3 on it are uncertain; the CDR3 is the one TCRdb lists. CDR3 sequence reads: CSARDLLRTS. The gene calls are TRBV20-1 and TRBJ2-6. The CDR3 spans 10 amino acids, including both terminal residues. Germline assignment: CDR1 DFQATT and CDR2 SNEGSKA (reference sequence).

The rearrangement uses TRBV29-1 and TRBJ1-3; D ambiguous. V lost 8 bases to trimming and J lost 4 bases, with 12 bases between them. Germline CDR1 and CDR2: SQVTM and ANQGSEA. The CDR3 is 12 amino acids. This chain's CDR3 is CSSWEYGNTIYF. The CDR3 DNA sequence: TGCAGCAGTTGGGAGTACGGAAACACCATATATTTT.

This chain uses TRBV29-1 with TRBJ1-2; 8 bases fit TRBD1. The CDR3 length is 12 residues. Trimming at V came to 6 bases and at J to 4 bases, leaving 4 bases not matched to a gene. Germline V gene sequence: CDR1 SQVTM, CDR2 ANQGSEA. CDR3: CSVGQGVYGYTF. CDR3 nucleotides: TGCAGCGTAGGACAGGGTGTCTATGGCTACACCTTC.

V and J are TRBV10-3 and TRBJ1-1; D is perhaps TRBD1 (6 bases). Germline V lookup: CDR1 ENHRY, CDR2 SYGVKD. The CDR3 runs to 12 residues. Trimming removed 3 bases from V and 10 bases from J, with 12 bases in between. As DNA, the CDR3 is TGTGCCATCAGTGATCAGGGGCGAGGAGCTTTCTTT. Amino acid sequence: CAISDQGRGAFF.

This sequence joins TRBV29-1 and TRBJ1-2; 8 bases match TRBD1. CDR3 length equals 11 residues. V lost 7 bases and J lost 4; bases outside the gene matches: 2. From germline, CDR1 is SQVTM and CDR2 ANQGSEA. The CDR3 sequence is CSADRGYGYTF. DNA of the CDR3: TGCAGCGCCGACAGGGGCTATGGCTACACCTTC.

This clonotype was recorded at least ten times. This rearrangement joins TRBV7-6 to TRBJ1-5; TRBD1 is a possible D gene (5 bases). The CDR3 loop spans 17 amino acids. Trimming took off 0 bases at V and 1 base at J, with 13 bases between the two ends. The germline V gene has CDR1 SGHVS and CDR2 FNYEAQ. CDR3: CASSLAAGGGSNQPQHF. In DNA, the CDR3 is TGTGCCAGCAGCTTAGCGGCGGGGGGAGGGAGCAATCAGCCCCAGCATTTT. Full variable domain (rest looked up from reference TRBV7-6 and TRBJ1-5): GAGVSQSPRYKVTKRGQDVALRCDPISGHVSLYWYRQALGQGPEFLTYFNYEAQQDKSGLPNDRFSAERPEGSISTLTIQRTEQRDSAMYRCASSLAAGGGSNQPQHFGDGTRLSIL.

The J gene is TRBJ1-1, the V gene TRBV6-1, with D perhaps matching TRBD1 (6 bases). This CDR3 region has 14 residues. CDR1 and CDR2 (germline): MNHNS, SASEGT. V lost 5 bases to trimming and J lost 4 bases, with 14 bases between them. The CDR3 DNA reads TGTGCCAGCAGTTATTTTACAGGGAGCACTGAAGCTTTCTTT. It codes for CASSYFTGSTEAFF.

The chain couples TRBV19 to TRBJ2-2; 11 positions match TRBD1. V shed 7 bases, J shed 6 bases, and the junction held 4 bases outside the gene matches. CDR3 length: 14 amino acids. Looked up from germline, CDR1 is LNHDA and CDR2 is SQIVND (reference sequence). CDR3 DNA sequence: TGTGCCAGTACCTGGGACAGGGGGTCCGGGGAGCTGTTTTTT. This encodes CASTWDRGSGELFF.

A note on this clonotype: This could be a read error, since a much larger clone is one nucleotide away. The J gene is TRBJ1-1, the V gene TRBV29-1; no definite D call. This CDR3 is built from 15 residues. Germline loops: CDR1 SQVTM, CDR2 ANQGSEA. The CDR3 DNA follows: TGCGGCGTCGAGAGACAAGGCGGATGGAACACTGAAGCTTTCTTT. As protein: CGVERQGGWNTEAFF.

This clonotype has only one observation. The rearrangement links TRBV10-2 to TRBJ2-1, with TRBD1 matching 7 bases. The CDR3 has 15 residues. The ends lost 5 bases at V and 8 bases at J; junction bases unmatched: 12. Germline lookup yields CDR1 WSHSY and CDR2 SAAADI. The CDR3 sequence: CASSSSQGPGDEQFF. The CDR3, as DNA: TGCGCCAGCAGTTCATCACAGGGGCCAGGTGATGAGCAGTTCTTC.

About this clonotype: The junction differs from germline at one of its ends, possibly a read error. This chain joins TRBV10-3 and TRBJ2-3; TRBD1 is a possible D gene (5 bases). CDR3 length: 16 amino acids. CDR1 and CDR2 (germline): ENHRY, SYGVKD. The CDR3 protein is CANSESRTSTTDTQYF. CDR3 DNA sequence: TGTGCCAACAGTGAGTCGAGGACATCCACCACAGATACGCAGTATTTT.